The subject of this entry is one T cell receptor (beta chain). A few counts support this clonotype. Its antigen is unknown. No base qualities exist here, and no much larger clone lies one base off it. Sequencing took place on an Illumina MiSeq. TCRdb reworked the public reads: Q25 trimming with fastp, MiXCR clone assembly, productive beta chains retained. Entries are consolidated by CDR3 protein sequence, retaining the most common genes and DNA. The sample table holds fewer than 5,500 distinct CDR3 sequences, of which around 8.8% were seen once. Together, the top ten hold roughly 33% of the sample. According to the germline V gene, CDR1 reads SGHVS and CDR2 reads FNYEAQ. Between the V and J ends, shortened by 5 bases and 5 bases respectively, the junction contains 12 bases. The CDR3 has 13 amino acids, counting the end cysteine and phenylalanine. The entry retains the CDR3 DNA only, 39 bases that are in frame from base 1.

The data stem from a study. The receptor comes from a human donor with rheumatoid arthritis. Sequencing was carried out using CD4+ T cells from peripheral blood. The V gene is TRBV7-6 and the J gene is TRBJ1-1; the D gene cannot be resolved reliably. In nucleotide form, the sequence is TGTGCCAGCAGCCGTTCCGGGTCTACTGAAGCTTTCTTT. This translates into CASSRSGSTEAFF.